The following is a T cell receptor (beta chain) sequence with its context. Its specificity is unknown. CDR1 is SGHTA, CDR2 FQGNSA, per germline. This CDR3 has 13 residues. Trimming shortened V by 6 bases and J by 8 bases, and 15 bases separated the two germline ends. The study ran its PCR with 60 Vbeta and 13 Jbeta primers. Profiled with immunoSEQ multiplex PCR; TCRdb holds only in-frame clones, not every one. The sample records tens of thousands of clones, about three quarters being singletons. These data are taken from a study of cytomegalovirus exposure and HLA in healthy donors. Study conclusions and caveats: Investigators reported 150 to 200 TCR beta chains as tied to cytomegalovirus. The study found most TCR sequences rare, yet found some public TCRs in many donors. Only CMV serostatus was available as immune exposure information.

The receptor was isolated from a man between 18 and 29 years old in good health and CMV-seronegative. Material for sequencing was PBMCs. The rearrangement links TRBV7-2 to TRBJ2-3; possibly TRBD1 for D (6 bases). The CDR3 DNA reads TGTGCCAGCAGACGTGGGGGCAGCGGTACGCAGTATTTT. Translation: CASRRGGSGTQYF.